This T cell receptor beta chain was identified during a study of cytomegalovirus exposure and HLA in healthy donors. Data came from immunoSEQ multiplex PCR; TCRdb stores just in-frame clones and leaves some out. The repertoire has some 66,000 clones, 95% to 98% of them found once; the top ten carry about 1.6%. Findings and caveats of the study: The authors listed roughly 150 TCR beta chains as cytomegalovirus-associated. Subsequent analysis found a tendency for first-cohort TCR clusters to co-occur within the roughly 130 validation repertoires.

For this clone: The antigen remains undetermined.

The germline CDR1 and CDR2 sequences are GTSNPN and SVGIG (reference sequence). This CDR3 contains 15 residues. J was trimmed by 5 bases and V by 2 bases; bases with no gene match: 9. The specimen was PBMCs. The genes are TRBV30 and TRBJ2-3; TRBD2 agrees at 8 bases. The clonotype was recovered from a woman aged 18-29 years in good health and CMV-seropositive. CDR3 sequence: CAWSPGSGRLDTQYF. The DNA of the CDR3 is TGTGCCTGGAGTCCGGGCAGCGGGAGACTAGATACGCAGTATTTT. Together with reference TRBV30 and TRBJ2-3, the CDR3 gives the full variable domain: SQTIHQWPATLVQPVGSPLSLECTVEGTSNPNLYWYRQAAGRGLQLLFYSVGIGQISSEVPQNLSASRPQDRQFILSSKKLLLSDSGFYLCAWSPGSGRLDTQYFGPGTRLTVL.